The 23 T cell receptor beta chains presented below share a single source sample, sequenced in a study of T cell repertoires in aging, cancer and after chemotherapy. Multiplex touch-down PCR with TRB-A/B primers amplified rearranged V-D-J TRB sequences. TCRdb redid the calling of the multiplex PCR reads with MiXCR, one entry per CDR3 protein. The data show around 13,000 distinct CDR3 sequences, about 29% seen once. Peripheral blood genomic DNA, not sorted cells or RNA, was the template. Sequenced sample: blood. The origin of the receptors is a human donor with a blood cancer.

The chain recombines TRBV27 with TRBJ2-1; D assignment may be TRBD1 or TRBD2 (6 bases each). Germline CDR1 is MNHEY and CDR2 is SMNVEV (reference sequence). The CDR3 totals 13 residues. V was cut by 5 bases and J by 4 bases, with 9 bases left in between. The CDR3, as DNA: TGTGCCAGCAGTCAGGGGACTTACAATGAGCAGTTCTTC. Amino acids: CASSQGTYNEQFF.

This clonotype was counted only a few times. The V gene is TRBV5-1, the J gene TRBJ2-3, with 11 bases identical to TRBD2. The V gene's germline CDR1 is SGHRS and CDR2 YFSETQ. V lost 1 base, J lost 3 bases, and 1 base stayed unmatched. There are 15 residues in the CDR3. The CDR3, as DNA: TGCGCCAGCAGCTTGACTAGCGGGGGAACAGATACGCAGTATTTT. Protein: CASSLTSGGTDTQYF.

V gene TRBV6-5 combines with J gene TRBJ2-5, with unresolved D. From germline, CDR1 is MNHEY and CDR2 SVGAGI. The germline V and J ends were trimmed by 0 bases and 0 bases, with 11 bases remaining between them. The CDR3 is 16 residues long. CDR3 amino acids: CASSYSETAHQETQYF. The CDR3 nucleotides are TGTGCCAGCAGTTACTCGGAAACCGCCCACCAAGAGACCCAGTACTTC.

This clonotype was seen ten or more times. The rearrangement joins TRBV6-6 to TRBJ1-2; tentatively, D is TRBD1 (5 bases). The CDR3 has 14 amino acids. V was shortened by 5 bases and J by 4 bases, with 14 bases between the two germline ends. The germline V gene has CDR1 MNHNY and CDR2 SVGAGI (reference sequence). CDR3 protein: CASSTPDRPYGYTF. The CDR3 DNA is TGTGCCAGCAGTACCCCCGACAGACCCTATGGCTACACCTTC.

A single count supports this clonotype. A much larger clone is a single base away; this may be a read error. The rearrangement links TRBV12-3 or TRBV12-4 to TRBJ1-4; 11 bases align to TRBD1. The CDR3 covers 15 residues. CDR3 bases: TGTGCCAGCAGCCAGAGGACAGGGGGCAGTGAAAAACTGTTATTT. Residues: CASSQRTGGSEKLLF.

In its sample, this clonotype ranks as medium-sized (0.01 to 0.1%). The chain uses TRBV6-5 and TRBJ2-3; D tentatively reads TRBD1 or TRBD2 (5 bases each). Trimming stripped 2 bases from V and 1 base from J, with 13 bases between. Germline loops: CDR1 MNHEY, CDR2 SVGAGI. CDR3 length equals 16 residues. CDR3 in amino acids: CASSYVGVGGTDTQYF. The CDR3 DNA reads as TGTGCCAGCAGTTACGTGGGAGTGGGGGGCACAGATACGCAGTATTTT.

This chain joins TRBV18 and TRBJ2-7, with 8 nucleotides matching TRBD1. CDR3 length equals 15 residues. The junction had 7 bases not matched to a gene; V was cut back by 3 bases and J by 3 bases. Germline CDR1 KGHSH, CDR2 LQKENI. The chain's CDR3 is CASSPRTGGRYEQYF. CDR3 nucleotides: TGTGCCAGCTCACCGAGAACAGGGGGGCGCTACGAGCAGTACTTC.

This clonotype is classed as medium-sized. This sequence joins TRBV5-6 and TRBJ1-2, with 7 bases fitting TRBD1. The V gene's germline CDR1 is SGHDT and CDR2 YYEEEE. This CDR3 region has 12 residues. Unmatched junction bases numbered 3, after V lost 5 bases and J lost 5 bases. CDR3 bases: TGTGCCAGCAGTTCGACAGGGTATGGCTACACCTTC. Its protein is CASSSTGYGYTF.

This clonotype was detected only a few times. The chain uses TRBV6-1 and TRBJ1-5; D is undetermined. This CDR3 has 14 amino acids. Between the trimmed V and J ends, which lost 8 bases and 3 bases, there was a span of 14 bases. Germline values: CDR1 MNHNS, CDR2 SASEGT. As DNA, the CDR3 is TGTGCCAGCGGTAATGGGAGGAACAATCAGCCCCAGCATTTT. Its protein is CASGNGRNNQPQHF.

The rearrangement joins TRBV2 to TRBJ1-4, with TRBD1 matching over 8 bases. Germline trimming cut 5 bases from V and 3 bases from J; bases unmatched to any gene: 11. Germline V gene sequence: CDR1 SNHLY, CDR2 FYNNEI. This CDR3 has 17 residues. The CDR3 DNA reads TGTGCCAGCAGTACGGAACTGCCGGGACAGGCTAATGAAAAACTGTTTTTT. Its protein product is CASSTELPGQANEKLFF.

On this clonotype itself: A much larger clone differs from this one at a single base, so this may be a read error. This chain joins TRBV19 and TRBJ2-3, with 9 bases fitting TRBD2. J gave up 3 bases and V 3 bases, and 13 bases lay outside the gene matches. The CDR3 is 18 amino acids. Germline-derived CDR1 and CDR2 are LNHDA and SQIVND (reference sequence). This chain's CDR3 is CASSISPPSGDITDTQYF. The CDR3, as DNA: TGTGCCAGTAGTATTTCCCCCCCTAGCGGGGACATAACAGATACGCAGTATTTT.

CDR3 amino acids: CASSSGQGTGNTIYF. The CDR3 DNA is TGTGCCAGCAGCTCCGGTCAGGGTACTGGAAACACCATATATTTT. The genes are TRBV5-4 and TRBJ1-3, with D possibly TRBD1 on 5 matching bases. V was trimmed by 3 bases and J by 2 bases, leaving 12 bases between them. Looked up from germline, CDR1 is SGHNT and CDR2 is YYREEE (reference sequence). CDR3 length equals 15 residues.

By sample fraction, this clonotype is medium-sized. The CDR3 is CAWNFDASGYGYTF. The CDR3 nucleotides are TGTGCCTGGAATTTTGACGCCTCGGGATATGGCTACACCTTC. This chain uses TRBV30 with TRBJ1-2; no reliable D call. V was cut by 4 bases and J by 5 bases, with 17 bases left in between. CDR3 length: 14 amino acids. Germline assignment: CDR1 GTSNPN and CDR2 SVGIG (reference sequence).

The chain uses TRBV6-1 and TRBJ1-5; a possible D gene is TRBD1 (6 bases). CDR3 length: 15 amino acids. Trimming stripped 7 bases from V and 1 base from J, with 14 bases between. Germline-derived CDR1 and CDR2 are MNHNS and SASEGT. The CDR3 protein is CASTEGGASNQPQHF. The CDR3 nucleotides read TGTGCCAGCACCGAGGGGGGGGCGAGCAATCAGCCCCAGCATTTT.

This clonotype is categorized as medium-sized (0.01 to 0.1%). The chain carries TRBV10-3 and TRBJ2-3, with D possibly TRBD2 on 6 matching bases. The V end lost 3 bases, the J end lost 0 bases, and 10 bases lay between the germline ends. The CDR3 is 15 amino acids. CDR1 is ENHRY, CDR2 SYGVKD, per germline. The CDR3 sequence: CAISDGGASTDTQYF. The CDR3 coding sequence is TGTGCCATCAGTGACGGGGGTGCTAGCACAGATACGCAGTATTTT.

The rearrangement links TRBV5-1 to TRBJ2-1; D unclear. Trimming removed 2 bases from V and 6 bases from J, with 6 bases in between. Germline assignment: CDR1 SGHRS and CDR2 YFSETQ. The CDR3 totals 12 residues. The DNA of the CDR3 is TGCGCCAGCAGCTTCGCTTCCAATGAGCAGTTCTTC. It codes for CASSFASNEQFF.

This clonotype qualifies as medium-sized. The CDR3 sequence is CASSFRGGNSPLHF. CDR3 in DNA: TGTGCCAGCAGCTTCAGGGGTGGAAATTCACCCCTCCACTTT. The chain uses TRBV5-4 and TRBJ1-6; TRBD1 might be the D (6 bases). The V gene's germline CDR1 is SGHNT and CDR2 YYREEE (reference sequence). Trimming pared 2 bases from V and 7 bases from J, leaving 10 bases between. The CDR3 length is 14 residues.

V and J are TRBV6-5 and TRBJ1-5, with a possible D match to TRBD1 (5 bases). Germline assignment: CDR1 MNHEY and CDR2 SVGAGI. The CDR3 is 17 residues long. Trimming took off 5 bases at V and 2 bases at J, with 19 bases between the two ends. The DNA for the CDR3 is TGTGCCAGCAGTGCCCTGCGAAGCACAGGAGGCAATCAGCCCCAGCATTTT. Translation: CASSALRSTGGNQPQHF.

This clonotype was seen at least ten times. This chain connects TRBV18 to TRBJ2-7; 8 nucleotides match TRBD1. Germline V lookup: CDR1 KGHSH, CDR2 LQKENI. V lost 6 bases and J lost 4; bases outside the gene matches: 8. CDR3 length: 14 residues. This CDR3 reads CASSTAGQGYEQYF. As DNA, the CDR3 is TGTGCCAGCTCCACAGCAGGACAGGGTTACGAGCAGTACTTC.

CDR3 residues: CASSLWTSGGNTGELFF. CDR3 coding DNA: TGCGCCAGCAGCTTGTGGACTAGCGGGGGGAACACCGGGGAGCTGTTTTTT. The genes are TRBV5-1 and TRBJ2-2, with TRBD2 identical over 13 bases. V was pared by 1 base and J by 1 base, with 1 base of the junction left unmatched. Germline CDR1 SGHRS, CDR2 YFSETQ. This CDR3 is built from 17 residues. The entire variable domain, with the rest obtained from reference TRBV5-1 and TRBJ2-2, is as follows: KAGVTQTPRYLIKTRGQQVTLSCSPISGHRSVSWYQQTPGQGLQFLFEYFSETQRNKGNFPGRFSGRQFSNSRSEMNVSTLELGDSALYLCASSLWTSGGNTGELFFGEGSRLTVL.

Details on this clonotype: A clone one base away is much larger, so this may be a read error. The chain has TRBV30 and TRBJ2-7; 7 nucleotides agree with TRBD1. The CDR3 extends over 12 amino acids. Per germline, CDR1 GTSNPN and CDR2 SVGIG (reference sequence). The CDR3 coding sequence is TGTACCTGGACCCTCAGGGGGTACGAGCAGTACTTC. It specifies CTWTLRGYEQYF.

For this clonotype: With a much larger clone just one base away, this may be a read error. This chain joins TRBV5-3 and TRBJ2-7; possibly TRBD1 for D (7 bases). TRBV5-3 belongs to the ORF category, with a function that is uncertain. The CDR3 totals 15 residues. CDR3 nucleotides: TGTGCCAGCAGCTTGGAGGGGGCACAGTCCTACGAGCAGTACGTC. It yields the protein CASSLEGAQSYEQYV.

This clonotype has just a few counts. The V call is TRBV6-4, the J call TRBJ1-6; D might be TRBD1 (6 bases). This CDR3 is 15 amino acids long. Trimming left V 2 bases short and J 7 bases short, with 12 bases between. The germline V gene encodes CDR1 MRHNA and CDR2 SNTAGT. The CDR3 sequence is CASSDGQQGNSPLHF. The CDR3 DNA reads as TGTGCCAGCAGTGACGGGCAACAGGGAAATTCACCCCTCCACTTT.